A single TCR beta chain is shown here with its context. Its antigen is as yet unknown. Clones were read by immunoSEQ multiplex PCR, and TCRdb kept only the in-frame ones, dropping some. This sample carries approximately 2.5 million clones, around 90% of them seen once, and the ten largest clones take 0.11% to 0.15%. The data derive from a study of shared clonotypes between healthy human individuals. Whole-study results and caveats: The four-donor shared clonotypes exceeded non-shared clonotypes in generation probability, with non-shared ones scoring lower.

Trimming left V 0 bases short and J 12 bases short, with 10 bases between. Germline CDR1 reads SGHRS; CDR2 reads YFSETQ. The CDR3 length is 13 residues. The clonotype originates from a man aged 18 to 30 in good health. The gene calls are TRBV5-1 and TRBJ1-6; D unresolved. The sequenced sample consisted of naive CD4+ T cells sorted from blood. Subset of the sample: CD45RA+ positively selected. The CDR3 DNA is TGCGCCAGCAGCTTGGACGCGGGATTACCCCTCCACTTT. Protein sequence: CASSLDAGLPLHF. The full variable domain, completed using reference TRBV5-1 and TRBJ1-6, is KAGVTQTPRYLIKTRGQQVTLSCSPISGHRSVSWYQQTPGQGLQFLFEYFSETQRNKGNFPGRFSGRQFSNSRSEMNVSTLELGDSALYLCASSLDAGLPLHFGNGTRLTVT.